This entry lists 15 T cell receptor beta chains sequenced from one sample in a study of blood T cell repertoires in COVID-19. Sequenced by immunoSEQ multiplex PCR; TCRdb stores in-frame clones only, minus some. The table lists about 110,000 clones, about four fifths of them singletons, with 4% to 5% in the top ten. Sequencing used peripheral blood. Every receptor here comes from a woman in her 70s with acute or convalescent COVID-19.

The chain recombines TRBV4-3 with TRBJ1-4; 8 nucleotides align to TRBD1. J gave up 5 bases and V 0 bases, and 11 bases lay outside the gene matches. The CDR3 is 18 residues long. Germline assignment: CDR1 LGHNA and CDR2 YSLEER. In nucleotides, the CDR3 is TGCGCCAGCAGCCAAGAAATGGGCCAGGGGGCATTCAATGAAAAACTGTTTTTT. Residues: CASSQEMGQGAFNEKLFF.

The chain recombines TRBV5-8 with TRBJ2-7; perhaps TRBD2 as D (7 bases). The CDR3 spans 14 residues. The V end was cut by 6 bases, the J end by 2 bases, with 15 bases between. Germline values: CDR1 SGHTS, CDR2 YDEGEE. The CDR3 DNA reads TGTGCCAGCATCCCCGGGGGGCGAACCTACGAGCAGTACTTC. This codes for CASIPGGRTYEQYF.

The J gene is TRBJ1-5, the V gene TRBV28; D is possibly TRBD1 (6 bases). The CDR3 is 14 amino acids. Between the trimmed V and J ends, which lost 1 base and 4 bases, there was a span of 8 bases. Germline V gene data show CDR1 as MDHEN and CDR2 as SYDVKM. CDR3 in amino acids: CASSLLQGNQPQHF. In nucleotides, the CDR3 is TGTGCCAGCAGTTTATTACAGGGAAATCAGCCCCAGCATTTT.

The chain joins TRBV19 to TRBJ2-1, with a possible D match to TRBD2 (5 bases). The CDR3 covers 15 residues. Deletions cut 7 bases from V and 0 bases from J, with 13 bases between. The V gene's germline CDR1 is LNHDA and CDR2 SQIVND (reference sequence). CDR3: CASTQDSSSYNEQFF. The DNA for the CDR3 is TGTGCCAGTACTCAGGACTCGAGCTCCTACAATGAGCAGTTCTTC.

This rearrangement joins TRBV11-2 to TRBJ1-6; D is uncertain. The CDR3 has 16 amino acids. Per germline, CDR1 SGHAT and CDR2 FQNNGV. The V and J ends lost 5 bases and 3 bases respectively, with 14 bases between them. The CDR3 sequence: CASSNIQLLYNSPLHF. The DNA for the CDR3 is TGTGCCAGCAGCAACATACAGCTTCTCTATAATTCACCCCTCCACTTT. Filled out from reference TRBV11-2 and TRBJ1-6, the complete variable domain reads EAGVAQSPRYKIIEKRQSVAFWCNPISGHATLYWYQQILGQGPKLLIQFQNNGVVDDSQLPKDRFSAERLKGVDSTLKIQPAKLEDSAVYLCASSNIQLLYNSPLHFGNGTRLTVT.

The chain joins TRBV21-1 to TRBJ1-4; the table's D gene call, TRBD1, was not cross checked with the DNA. TRBV21-1 is a listed pseudogene. The CDR3 runs to 14 residues. The CDR3 nucleotides are TGTGCCAGCACCCGGACAGGGATACGGGAAAAACTGTTTTTT. This translates into CASTRTGIREKLFF.

This clone was seen a handful of times. The chain recombines TRBV18 with TRBJ1-6, with D possibly matching TRBD1 (5 bases). V was clipped by 5 bases and J by 5 bases, with 7 bases between them. CDR3 length: 13 residues. CDR1 and CDR2 from the germline V gene are KGHSH and LQKENI. CDR3 residues: CASSGQNNSPLHF. CDR3 nucleotide sequence: TGTGCCAGCTCAGGACAAAATAATTCACCCCTCCACTTT.

This chain connects TRBV7-9 to TRBJ2-3, with 7 bases lining up with TRBD2. There are 16 residues in the CDR3. V gave up 5 bases and J gave up 4 bases; unmatched junction bases: 12. Germline loops: CDR1 SEHNR, CDR2 FQNEAQ (reference sequence). CDR3 protein: CASSPPRAGVPDTQYF. The CDR3 nucleotides read TGTGCCAGCAGCCCTCCAAGGGCGGGAGTCCCAGATACGCAGTATTTT.

Only a few counts were recorded for this clone. This chain joins TRBV5-1 and TRBJ1-2; D unclear. Trimming removed 0 bases at V and 6 bases at J, with 6 bases between. Germline V gene sequence: CDR1 SGHRS, CDR2 YFSETQ. This CDR3 region has 12 residues. As DNA, the CDR3 is TGCGCCAGCAGCTTGGAACCGGATGGCTACACCTTC. This gives the protein CASSLEPDGYTF.

The rearrangement joins TRBV7-2 to TRBJ2-7; D gene uncertain. Per germline, CDR1 SGHTA and CDR2 FQGNSA. Between the trimmed V and J ends, which lost 5 bases and 4 bases, there was a span of 6 bases. The CDR3 has 11 amino acids. In DNA form, the CDR3 reads TGTGCCAGCAGCCCCCAGTACGAGCAGTACTTC. Its translation is CASSPQYEQYF.

This chain uses TRBV11-2 with TRBJ2-5; D is perhaps TRBD1 (6 bases). Trimming pared 5 bases from V and 4 bases from J, leaving 14 bases between. The CDR3 is made up of 14 amino acids. Germline lookup yields CDR1 SGHAT and CDR2 FQNNGV. CDR3 protein: CASSGDRRGETQYF. CDR3 DNA sequence: TGTGCCAGCAGCGGCGACCGCAGGGGAGAGACCCAGTACTTC.

This chain uses TRBV28 with TRBJ2-4, with 7 bases fitting TRBD1. This CDR3 has 17 residues. V dropped 3 bases and J dropped 2; count of bases not matched to a gene: 10. The germline V gene has CDR1 MDHEN and CDR2 SYDVKM. CDR3 sequence reads: CASSFFYLTGTKNIQYF. Here the CDR3 DNA reads TGTGCCAGCAGTTTCTTTTATTTGACAGGGACCAAAAACATTCAGTACTTC.

The CDR3 coding sequence is TGTGCCAGCAGCCTGACAGGGGGCGGCACAGATACGCAGTATTTT. It codes for CASSLTGGGTDTQYF. The genes are TRBV6-4 and TRBJ2-3; TRBD1 aligns across 10 bases. CDR1 and CDR2 from the germline V gene are MRHNA and SNTAGT. Trimming at V came to 6 bases and at J to 1 base, leaving 4 bases not matched to a gene. CDR3 length: 15 residues.

This clone was seen just once. The chain combines TRBV5-1 with TRBJ2-2; 14 bases are shared with TRBD2. V gave up 4 bases and J gave up 0 bases; unmatched junction bases: 5. CDR1 SGHRS and CDR2 YFSETQ come from the germline V gene. The CDR3 covers 18 residues. The CDR3, as DNA: TGCGCCAGCAGCCCCCGGACTAGCGGGGGGCCGAACACCGGGGAGCTGTTTTTT. Translating it yields CASSPRTSGGPNTGELFF.

This clone was recorded only once. The chain has TRBV19 and TRBJ2-2; a possible D gene is TRBD1 (8 bases). This CDR3 has 14 amino acids. Germline lookup yields CDR1 LNHDA and CDR2 SQIVND (reference sequence). CDR3 nucleotides: TGTGACGAGCGGGGACAGGAGAACACCGGGGAGCTGTTTTTT. Its translation is CDERGQENTGELFF.